Detailed here is one T cell receptor beta chain. The antigen remains undetermined. The CDR3 spans 14 residues. Trimming took off 6 bases at V and 7 bases at J, with 16 bases between the two ends. In germline, CDR1 is MDHEN, CDR2 SYDVKM. The treatment: oral pan-JAK inhibitor, 5-10 mg twice daily. Sorting separated CD4+ and CD8+ T cells out of PBMCs. The sample is drawn from a study of CD8+ T cells in alopecia areata. Points from the study as a whole: Normal skin's resident alphabeta T cells are also sequenced in scalp samples.

Reverse transcription of extracted RNA yielded cDNA, which provided the sequencing template. Assay used: immunoSEQ multiplex PCR; TCRdb lists only in-frame clones, some missing. This sample yields tens of thousands of clones, of which approximately 70% are seen a single time; 17% belongs to the top ten. Source: CD8+ T cells sorted from blood, taken at roughly week 45, from a patient treated with tofacitinib. This chain uses TRBV28 with TRBJ2-4, with D perhaps TRBD2 (7 bases). The receptor's source is a human donor with alopecia areata. The CDR3 DNA reads as TGTGCCAGCAGCCGCTCGGGGGGCCGGAACATTCAGTACTTC. This encodes CASSRSGGRNIQYF. Full variable domain (remainder filled in from reference TRBV28 and TRBJ2-4): DVKVTQSSRYLVKRTGEKVFLECVQDMDHENMFWYRQDPGLGLRLIYFSYDVKMKEKGDIPEGYSVSREKKERFSLILESASTNQTSMYLCASSRSGGRNIQYFGAGTRLSVL.